The source of this TCR beta chain is a study of blood T cell repertoires in COVID-19. Study information: The United States, Italy and Spain provided the acute and convalescent COVID-19 samples.

After removal of 5 bases from V and 6 bases from J, the junction contained 9 bases not matched to a gene. The germline V gene has CDR1 SGHTA and CDR2 FQGTGA. The CDR3 consists of 16 residues. TCRdb keeps only in-frame clones here, not all; method: immunoSEQ multiplex PCR. Among some 250,000 clones listed, roughly 89% were seen once. Cohorts were based on clinical histories the participants reported. The rearrangement joins TRBV7-3 to TRBJ2-1; 11 bases align to TRBD2. This sequence was found in a man aged 35-49 years who had recovered from COVID-19. Input material: PBMCs or T cells enriched from blood (not recorded which). The CDR3 coding sequence is TGTGCCAGCAGCCTTAAACTAGCGGGGGTGAGCAATGAGCAGTTCTTC. This gives the protein CASSLKLAGVSNEQFF.